The 10 T cell receptor beta chains listed next were all sequenced from one sample in a study of chemoradiotherapy in HPV16-positive cancers. TCRdb's table, derived via immunoSEQ multiplex PCR, lists solely in-frame clones and lacks some. The data show approximately 4,200 clones, with roughly 80% seen just once and 15% to 20% held by the top ten. The specimen comprised tumor tissue, sampled from a patient who underwent chemoradiotherapy. The receptors stem from a human donor with HPV-associated anogenital cancer.

The chain couples TRBV30 to TRBJ1-1; D remains unclear. The germline CDR1 and CDR2 sequences are GTSNPN and SVGIG (reference sequence). This CDR3 contains 11 residues. The V gene lost 2 bases and the J gene lost 1 base, with 2 bases spanning the gap. The CDR3 here is CAWSRNTEAFF. CDR3 DNA: TGTGCCTGGAGTAGGAACACTGAAGCTTTCTTT.

The chain links TRBV14 to TRBJ2-7; either TRBD1 or TRBD2 may supply D (5 bases each). CDR1 and CDR2 (germline): SGHDN, FVKESK. This CDR3 has 17 residues. V lost 0 bases and J 4 bases, leaving 19 bases between the germline ends. CDR3 region: CASSQDDPFGTRYEQYF. CDR3 nucleotides: TGTGCCAGCAGCCAAGATGACCCTTTCGGGACCCGTTACGAGCAGTACTTC.

The chain joins TRBV9 to TRBJ2-5, with 7 positions matching TRBD2. The CDR3 is 14 residues long. In germline, CDR1 is SGDLS, CDR2 YYNGEE. Trimming took 0 bases from V and 3 from J; bases not matched to a gene: 2. This CDR3 is CASSVDAGEETQYF. The DNA of the CDR3 is TGTGCCAGCAGCGTAGACGCGGGGGAAGAGACCCAGTACTTC.

The V gene is TRBV7-2, the J gene TRBJ2-7, with TRBD2 matching 11 bases. In germline, CDR1 is SGHTA, CDR2 FQGNSA. CDR3 length: 15 residues. After removal of 4 bases from V and 3 bases from J, the junction contained 5 bases not matched to a gene. For the CDR3, the DNA is TGTGCCAGCAGCTCCATCGGGACTAGCGGCTACGAGCAGTACTTC. This sequence encodes CASSSIGTSGYEQYF.

Written as DNA, the CDR3 is TGTGCCAGCAGCTTAGGGACAGGGTTGAGGCAAGAGACCCAGTACTTC. Protein product: CASSLGTGLRQETQYF. This chain connects TRBV7-2 to TRBJ2-5, with TRBD1 matching 8 bases. After removal of 1 base from V and 2 bases from J, the junction contained 6 bases not matched to a gene. CDR3 size: 16 residues. The germline V gene has CDR1 SGHTA and CDR2 FQGNSA.

The genes are TRBV28 and TRBJ2-3; TRBD2 matches at 7 bases. The CDR3 spans 15 residues. The germline CDR1 and CDR2 sequences are MDHEN and SYDVKM. The junction had 7 bases not matched to a gene; V was cut back by 6 bases and J by 1 base. CDR3 sequence reads: CASSHGAGGTDTQYF. DNA for the CDR3: TGTGCCAGCAGCCACGGGGCGGGAGGCACAGATACGCAGTATTTT. Using reference TRBV28 and TRBJ2-3 for the parts outside the CDR3, the full variable domain is DVKVTQSSRYLVKRTGEKVFLECVQDMDHENMFWYRQDPGLGLRLIYFSYDVKMKEKGDIPEGYSVSREKKERFSLILESASTNQTSMYLCASSHGAGGTDTQYFGPGTRLTVL.

This sequence joins TRBV11-3 and TRBJ1-5; no reliable D call. This CDR3 is built from 15 residues. With 2 bases removed from V and 5 bases from J, the gap between germline ends came to 13 bases. Germline CDR1 SGHNT, CDR2 YENEEA. CDR3 region: CASSLFSTWDQPQHF. The CDR3, as DNA: TGTGCCAGCAGCTTATTCTCGACATGGGATCAGCCCCAGCATTTT.

This clone turned up a few times. The rearrangement links TRBV28 to TRBJ1-1; no clear D gene. The CDR3 has 9 amino acids. Germline CDR1 is MDHEN and CDR2 is SYDVKM. With 6 bases removed from V and 10 bases from J, the gap between germline ends came to 6 bases. CDR3 in DNA: TGTGCCAGCAGGGGAATAGCTTTCTTT. Translated: CASRGIAFF.

The chain couples TRBV27 to TRBJ1-2; TRBD1 aligns across 7 bases. The CDR3 consists of 14 residues. V lost 2 bases and J lost 7; bases outside the gene matches: 7. The V gene's germline CDR1 is MNHEY and CDR2 SMNVEV (reference sequence). The CDR3 sequence is CASSLEGAPSGYTF. The CDR3 nucleotides read TGTGCCAGCAGTTTAGAGGGGGCCCCCAGTGGCTACACCTTC.

The V gene is TRBV4-1, the J gene TRBJ2-3; 8 bases fit TRBD2. CDR1 is MGHRA and CDR2 is YSYEKL in the germline V gene. The CDR3 consists of 15 residues. J was trimmed by 7 bases and V by 2 bases; bases with no gene match: 8. The CDR3 reads CASSQNSGSVNTQYF. CDR3 in DNA: TGCGCCAGCAGCCAAAACAGCGGGAGTGTCAATACGCAGTATTTT.